This T cell receptor (beta chain) is drawn from a study of shared clonotypes between healthy human individuals. The V gene lost 3 bases and the J gene lost 0 bases, with 8 bases spanning the gap. Per germline, CDR1 SGHTA and CDR2 FQGNSA. The CDR3 length is 14 residues. The run depth of the assay was deep. Produced via immunoSEQ multiplex PCR; TCRdb's table is partial and in-frame only. The repertoire holds more than 900,000 clones, with approximately 80% as singletons. This TCR was sampled from a man aged 18 to 29 in good health. Some clones in this sample may be carry-over from other donors' samples. The sequenced material came from memory CD4+ T cells from PBMCs. The subset here: CD45RA-negative fraction. The chain has TRBV7-2 and TRBJ1-2, with a possible D match to TRBD1 (5 bases). In DNA form, the CDR3 reads TGTGCCAGCAGCTTCGACAGTACTAACTATGGCTACACCTTC. The encoded protein is CASSFDSTNYGYTF.